Shown below are 32 T cell receptor beta chains from a single sample sequenced in a study of memory CD4+ T cells and cytomegalovirus serostatus (dated by TCRdb to between 2019 and 2020). Libraries were prepared through the immunoSEQ multiplex PCR assay. TCRdb mirrors the immuneACCESS table, restricted to in-frame sequences. Some clones are absent from its copies; in checked studies, under half trace to an unresolved V gene, and the reason for the others is unknown. The sample yields 45,000 to 55,000 clones; roughly three quarters were counted once. Of the sample, approximately 0.7% is held by the ten largest clones. A FACSAria II was used to sort memory CD4+ T cells, defined as single viable CD3+CD4+CD8-CD45RO+ cells. The sequenced sample consisted of memory CD4+ T cells from blood. Every receptor here comes from an adult in good health and CMV-seronegative.

This clone was found a few times. The V and J genes are TRBV27 and TRBJ1-4; no reliable D call. With 0 bases removed from V and 10 bases from J, the gap between germline ends came to 15 bases. CDR3 length: 15 residues. Looked up from germline, CDR1 is MNHEY and CDR2 is SMNVEV (reference sequence). The CDR3 loop is CASSLSRTLGGKLFF. The CDR3 region has the DNA TGTGCCAGCAGTTTATCGCGCACCCTAGGTGGAAAACTGTTTTTT.

The CDR3 DNA sequence: TGTGCCAGCAGCTTTCGGGACAGGGGATGGGAGACCCAGTACTTC. Protein product: CASSFRDRGWETQYF. The chain uses TRBV11-2 and TRBJ2-5; 10 nucleotides align to TRBD1. Germline CDR1 reads SGHAT; CDR2 reads FQNNGV. CDR3 size: 15 residues. Trimming cost V 3 bases and J 5 bases; bases outside gene matches: 6.

This chain joins TRBV18 and TRBJ2-3, with D possibly TRBD2 on 5 matching bases. The V gene's germline CDR1 is KGHSH and CDR2 LQKENI. V shed 2 bases and J shed 0 bases, with 12 bases lying between them. The CDR3 is 16 residues long. CDR3 in amino acids: CASSPSGRTSTDTQYF. The CDR3 region has the DNA TGTGCCAGCTCACCAAGCGGAAGAACTAGCACAGATACGCAGTATTTT.

The sample holds a few counts of this clone. This chain links TRBV9 with TRBJ2-5; D possibly matches TRBD1 or TRBD2 (6 bases each). Germline CDR1 reads SGDLS; CDR2 reads YYNGEE. V gave up 1 base and J gave up 5 bases, with 15 bases separating them. The CDR3 is made up of 15 amino acids. CDR3 sequence: CASSVQAGGDETQYF. The CDR3 nucleotides are TGTGCCAGCAGCGTACAGGCCGGGGGCGATGAGACCCAGTACTTC.

The genes are TRBV5-6 and TRBJ2-5; TRBD1 aligns across 8 bases. The J call may be in error: the DNA end matches TRBJ2-7 better. Looked up from germline, CDR1 is SGHDT and CDR2 is YYEEEE. The CDR3 runs 16 residues. The CDR3 coding sequence is TGTGCCAGCAGCGAACCGGGACAGGCTACCGCTTACGAGCAGTACTTC. Its translation: CASSEPGQATAYEQYF.

The V gene is TRBV12-5, the J gene TRBJ1-5; the D gene is possibly TRBD1 (5 bases). Germline CDR1 is LGHNT and CDR2 is FRNRAP. V was cut by 7 bases and J by 3 bases, with 16 bases left in between. The CDR3 is 15 amino acids. The CDR3 sequence: CASASKEGHNQPQHF. In DNA, the CDR3 is TGTGCTAGTGCGTCCAAGGAGGGGCACAATCAGCCCCAGCATTTT.

This chain links TRBV5-1 with TRBJ1-1, with D perhaps matching TRBD1 (5 bases). Germline lookup yields CDR1 SGHRS and CDR2 YFSETQ. The CDR3 extends over 16 amino acids. Trimming left V 1 base short and J 0 bases short, with 13 bases between. This chain's CDR3 is CASSLQGHKMNTEAFF. The CDR3 DNA reads as TGCGCCAGCAGCTTGCAAGGACATAAAATGAACACTGAAGCTTTCTTT.

This clone was observed once. This rearrangement joins TRBV6-5 to TRBJ2-7, with D unresolved. The V gene lost 0 bases and the J gene lost 4 bases, with 7 bases spanning the gap. CDR1 is MNHEY and CDR2 is SVGAGI in the germline V gene. This CDR3 spans 13 amino acids. As DNA, the CDR3 is TGTGCCAGCAGTTACTCGTTGGGGTACGAGCAGTACTTC. Translated: CASSYSLGYEQYF.

The genes are TRBV5-8 and TRBJ1-1; TRBD1 matches 9 bases. The V gene's germline CDR1 is SGHTS and CDR2 YDEGEE. The CDR3 has 15 residues. The V and J ends lost 0 bases and 0 bases, in that order; junction bases with no gene match: 0. CDR3 in amino acids: CASSLGTGVNTEAFF. The CDR3 nucleotides are TGTGCCAGCAGCTTGGGGACAGGGGTGAACACTGAAGCTTTCTTT.

The chain couples TRBV15 to TRBJ2-7, with a possible D match to TRBD1 (6 bases). This CDR3 comprises 15 residues. The germline V gene encodes CDR1 LNHNV and CDR2 YYDKDF (reference sequence). Trimming took off 0 bases at V and 1 base at J, with 10 bases between the two ends. The CDR3 spells CATSREGHKSYEQYF. CDR3 in DNA: TGTGCCACCAGCAGAGAGGGACATAAGTCCTACGAGCAGTACTTC.

Here the CDR3 DNA reads TGTGCCAGCAGCGTCGGGAGTAAACCTAGGGGGGCCAACGTCCTGACTTTC. Translation: CASSVGSKPRGANVLTF. This sequence joins TRBV5-4 and TRBJ2-6; TRBD2 is a possible D gene (6 bases). The CDR3 has 17 amino acids. V lost 4 bases and J lost 4, with 18 bases in between. The germline gives CDR1 SGHNT, CDR2 YYREEE (reference sequence).

The J gene is TRBJ2-1, the V gene TRBV30, with D possibly being TRBD1 or TRBD2 (5 bases each). Trimming removed 5 bases at V and 0 bases at J, with 8 bases between. CDR3 length: 13 amino acids. The germline gives CDR1 GTSNPN, CDR2 SVGIG (reference sequence). The DNA for the CDR3 is TGTGCCTGGGGGGGAGCCTCCTACAATGAGCAGTTCTTC. Translated, it gives CAWGGASYNEQFF.

The chain couples TRBV19 to TRBJ1-2; D ambiguous. In germline, CDR1 is LNHDA, CDR2 SQIVND (reference sequence). V was shortened by 7 bases and J by 6 bases, with 6 bases between the two germline ends. The CDR3 covers 10 residues. The CDR3 nucleotides read TGTGCCAGTAACAAGAATGGCTACACCTTC. Translating gives CASNKNGYTF.

The chain recombines TRBV7-9 with TRBJ1-3, with unresolved D. This CDR3 region has 14 residues. V was pared by 8 bases and J by 0 bases, with 11 bases between. CDR1 SEHNR and CDR2 FQNEAQ come from the germline V gene (reference sequence). CDR3 nucleotides: TGTGCCAGCGGAACCAGCAACTCTGGAAACACCATATATTTT. This sequence encodes CASGTSNSGNTIYF.

This clone was counted only a few times. The V gene is TRBV27, the J gene TRBJ1-1, with a possible D match to TRBD1 (5 bases). V dropped 1 base and J dropped 8 bases, with 17 bases sitting between them. This CDR3 has 15 residues. Germline CDR1 MNHEY, CDR2 SMNVEV (reference sequence). CDR3 coding DNA: TGTGCCAGCAGTTTATTCTCGGGACTTAGGGCAGAAGCTTTCTTT. Amino acid sequence: CASSLFSGLRAEAFF.

In this sample, this clone turned up a few times. The chain is built from TRBV5-4 and TRBJ2-1; D uncertain. CDR1 SGHNT and CDR2 YYREEE come from the germline V gene (reference sequence). The CDR3 runs to 13 residues. Deletions cut 4 bases from V and 2 bases from J, with 7 bases between. The CDR3 is CASSLTPYNEQFF. CDR3 DNA: TGTGCCAGCAGCCTCACACCCTACAATGAGCAGTTCTTC.

The chain carries TRBV5-4 and TRBJ2-5; D not certain. With 1 base removed from V and 5 bases from J, the gap between germline ends came to 6 bases. Per the germline V gene, CDR1 is SGHNT and CDR2 is YYREEE (reference sequence). The CDR3 is 12 residues long. CDR3 amino acids: CASSLFPETQYF. DNA for the CDR3: TGTGCCAGCAGCTTGTTTCCGGAGACCCAGTACTTC. Full variable domain (remainder filled in from reference TRBV5-4 and TRBJ2-5): ETGVTQSPTHLIKTRGQQVTLRCSSQSGHNTVSWYQQALGQGPQFIFQYYREEENGRGNFPPRFSGLQFPNYSSELNVNALELDDSALYLCASSLFPETQYFGPGTRLLVL.

The V call is TRBV27, the J call TRBJ2-3; 7 nucleotides match TRBD2. There are 14 residues in the CDR3. From germline, CDR1 is MNHEY and CDR2 SMNVEV (reference sequence). J was trimmed by 2 bases and V by 7 bases; bases with no gene match: 6. The CDR3 loop is CASKVGGTTDTQYF. Here the CDR3 DNA reads TGTGCCAGCAAGGTCGGGGGGACCACAGATACGCAGTATTTT.

This chain connects TRBV28 to TRBJ1-2; no reliable D call. The germline V gene encodes CDR1 MDHEN and CDR2 SYDVKM. Trimming left V 7 bases short and J 4 bases short, with 7 bases between. The CDR3 contains 11 residues. The CDR3 loop reads CASKAGYGYTF. CDR3 nucleotide sequence: TGTGCCAGCAAGGCGGGCTATGGCTACACCTTC.

This clone was seen only a few times. The chain employs TRBV2 and TRBJ1-5; no definite D call. Trimming cost V 8 bases and J 5 bases, with 13 bases left between them. CDR1 is SNHLY, CDR2 FYNNEI, per germline. The CDR3 has 13 amino acids. The CDR3 region is CASGRGGYQPQHF. The CDR3 nucleotides are TGTGCCAGCGGCCGTGGAGGTTATCAGCCCCAGCATTTT.

The genes are TRBV5-6 and TRBJ2-1, with TRBD2 matching over 7 bases. The CDR3 consists of 16 residues. V was pared by 4 bases and J by 2 bases, with 9 bases of the junction left unmatched. Germline lookup yields CDR1 SGHDT and CDR2 YYEEEE. The DNA of the CDR3 is TGTGCCAGCAGCGCTTTGGGGGGGACCACCTACAATGAGCAGTTCTTC. This gives the protein CASSALGGTTYNEQFF.

The V gene is TRBV5-1, the J gene TRBJ2-3, with 15 bases matching TRBD2. In germline, CDR1 is SGHRS, CDR2 YFSETQ. V shed 4 bases and J 1 base; nucleotides not matched to a gene: 7. This CDR3 has 18 residues. Here the CDR3 DNA reads TGCGCCAGCAGCACAGGACTAGCGGGAGGGCCTGGCACAGATACGCAGTATTTT. Translated, it gives CASSTGLAGGPGTDTQYF.

V usage is TRBV7-3 and J usage is TRBJ2-6, with D perhaps TRBD1 (6 bases). The germline V and J ends were trimmed by 5 bases and 1 base, with 12 bases remaining between them. Germline V lookup: CDR1 SGHTA, CDR2 FQGTGA. The CDR3 runs to 16 residues. CDR3 residues: CASSQSTGSGANVLTF. Here the CDR3 DNA reads TGTGCCAGCAGCCAGTCAACAGGGTCTGGGGCCAACGTCCTGACTTTC.

V usage is TRBV9 and J usage is TRBJ2-6, with 9 bases lining up with TRBD1. Trimming removed 1 base from V and 1 base from J; junction bases left unmatched: 18. CDR1 and CDR2 from the germline V gene are SGDLS and YYNGEE. This CDR3 spans 22 amino acids. CDR3 DNA: TGTGCCAGCAGCGTACCCCCACAACTACAGGGGGCTGGTAATTCTGGGGCCAACGTCCTGACTTTC. This gives the protein CASSVPPQLQGAGNSGANVLTF.

The chain has TRBV6-5 and TRBJ2-4; 7 bases align to TRBD2. V was pared by 0 bases and J by 3 bases, with 5 bases of the junction left unmatched. The CDR3 has 16 residues. Looked up from germline, CDR1 is MNHEY and CDR2 is SVGAGI. CDR3 in DNA: TGTGCCAGCAGTTACTCGAACCCGGGGGGCAAAAACATTCAGTACTTC. Its translation: CASSYSNPGGKNIQYF.

Comment on this clone: This same CDR3 is encoded by further DNA sequences in the sample. The gene calls are TRBV30 and TRBJ2-7, with D perhaps TRBD2 (6 bases). This CDR3 is 14 amino acids long. Looked up from germline, CDR1 is GTSNPN and CDR2 is SVGIG (reference sequence). V lost 3 bases and J 3 bases, leaving 15 bases between the germline ends. CDR3 amino acids: CAWSRRRVSYEQYF. Written as DNA, the CDR3 is TGTGCCTGGAGCCGCAGGAGGGTTAGCTACGAGCAGTACTTC.

The CDR3 spells CASSPIIPSGRKNEQYF. CDR3 DNA sequence: TGTGCCAGCAGCCCAATTATCCCTAGCGGGAGGAAGAACGAGCAGTACTTC. V usage is TRBV7-8 and J usage is TRBJ2-7, with 11 nucleotides matching TRBD2. The germline gives CDR1 SGHVS, CDR2 FQNEAQ. This CDR3 has 17 amino acids. The junction had 14 bases not matched to a gene; V was cut back by 5 bases and J by 5 bases.

This chain links TRBV19 with TRBJ2-7; 10 positions agree with TRBD2. Unmatched junction bases numbered 8, after V lost 3 bases and J lost 3 bases. The CDR3 covers 16 residues. Germline V CDR1 and CDR2: LNHDA, SQIVND (reference sequence). The CDR3, as DNA: TGTGCCAGTAGTATCCGAACTAGCGGGGCTGGCTACGAGCAGTACTTC. Translation: CASSIRTSGAGYEQYF.

The V call is TRBV6-1, the J call TRBJ1-4, with a possible D match to TRBD1 (5 bases). The germline V and J ends were trimmed by 5 bases and 4 bases, with 11 bases remaining between them. CDR1 is MNHNS and CDR2 is SASEGT in the germline V gene. This CDR3 is built from 14 residues. This CDR3 reads CASSSDMINEKLFF. CDR3 nucleotide sequence: TGTGCCAGCAGTTCGGACATGATTAATGAAAAACTGTTTTTT.

J is TRBJ2-1 and V is TRBV7-9; TRBD1 aligns across 9 bases. The CDR3 length is 15 residues. The trim removed 2 bases at V and 5 bases at J, leaving 4 bases unmatched. Germline CDR1 SEHNR, CDR2 FQNEAQ (reference sequence). CDR3 amino acids: CASSLRDRDDNEQFF. DNA for the CDR3: TGTGCCAGCAGCTTAAGGGACAGGGACGACAATGAGCAGTTCTTC.

V gene TRBV2 combines with J gene TRBJ2-1; tentative D call: TRBD1 (5 bases). Deletions cut 7 bases from V and 8 bases from J, with 12 bases between. CDR1 and CDR2 (germline): SNHLY, FYNNEI. The CDR3 sequence is 12 residues long. For the CDR3, the DNA is TGTGCCAGCAAATCCCCAGGGTATGAGCAGTTCTTC. Translation: CASKSPGYEQFF.

The chain combines TRBV10-3 with TRBJ1-1; TRBD1 matches 8 bases. Per germline, CDR1 ENHRY and CDR2 SYGVKD. Unmatched junction bases numbered 8, after V lost 5 bases and J lost 6 bases. This CDR3 region has 14 residues. The DNA for the CDR3 is TGTGCCATCAGTACTGCAGGGGGCATTTCTGAAGCTTTCTTT. As protein: CAISTAGGISEAFF.